The 19 T cell receptor beta chains reported below all come from one sample, sequenced in a study of blood T cell repertoires in COVID-19. Some clones are missing from TCRdb's copy, which holds only in-frame ones; the method was immunoSEQ multiplex PCR. The table has about 270,000 clones, 85% to 90% seen once. Sequenced input: PBMCs or T cells enriched from blood (not recorded which). These receptors were collected from a woman between 18 and 29 years old who had recovered from COVID-19.

The V call is TRBV5-1, the J call TRBJ1-2; 10 bases agree with TRBD1. The CDR3 is 16 residues long. CDR1 and CDR2 (germline): SGHRS, YFSETQ. V trimming: 1 base; J trimming: 4 bases; junction bases outside the gene matches: 7. The CDR3 nucleotides read TGCGCCAGCAGCTTGCTCGGGACAGGGGTCGGCTATGGCTACACCTTC. It is translated as CASSLLGTGVGYGYTF.

V usage is TRBV15 and J usage is TRBJ2-3; 8 bases map to TRBD2. Per the germline V gene, CDR1 is LNHNV and CDR2 is YYDKDF (reference sequence). The CDR3 contains 15 residues. Trimming removed 3 bases from V and 7 bases from J; junction bases left unmatched: 9. The CDR3 DNA reads TGTGCCACCAGCAGGGCGGGGGGCCCGGGATATACGCAGTATTTT. Translating it yields CATSRAGGPGYTQYF.

This chain joins TRBV5-6 and TRBJ1-4; 7 nucleotides align to TRBD1. Trimming took 5 bases from V and 2 from J; bases not matched to a gene: 3. The CDR3 spans 14 residues. Germline CDR1 and CDR2: SGHDT and YYEEEE. CDR3: CASRIQGTNEKLFF. In DNA form, the CDR3 reads TGTGCCAGCAGGATACAGGGGACTAATGAAAAACTGTTTTTT.

The chain employs TRBV18 and TRBJ1-6, with D perhaps TRBD1 (6 bases). The CDR3 spans 14 residues. Trimming took off 4 bases at V and 8 bases at J, with 12 bases between the two ends. CDR1 and CDR2 (germline): KGHSH, LQKENI. This CDR3 reads CASSLRGYDSPLHF. DNA for the CDR3: TGTGCCAGCTCACTAAGGGGGTACGATTCACCCCTCCACTTT.

This chain connects TRBV19 to TRBJ1-6; D is undetermined. In germline, CDR1 is LNHDA, CDR2 SQIVND (reference sequence). The CDR3 contains 14 residues. V was shortened by 3 bases and J by 6 bases, with 9 bases between the two germline ends. CDR3 DNA sequence: TGTGCCAGTAGTATGGCGGGAATTAATTCACCCCTCCACTTT. As protein: CASSMAGINSPLHF.

This clone appeared a few times. This chain connects TRBV2 to TRBJ2-7, with a weak D call TRBD1 (5 bases). The germline V gene encodes CDR1 SNHLY and CDR2 FYNNEI. Deletions cut 6 bases from V and 2 bases from J, with 14 bases between. The CDR3 runs 14 residues. The CDR3 DNA is TGTGCCAGCAGCGGAGTCGAAGGGGCCTACGAGCAGTACTTC. Its translation is CASSGVEGAYEQYF.

This sequence joins TRBV2 and TRBJ1-5; a weak D match, TRBD1 (5 bases). Germline values: CDR1 SNHLY, CDR2 FYNNEI. This CDR3 comprises 16 residues. Trimming cost V 7 bases and J 0 bases, with 16 bases left between them. CDR3 region: CASIPDRRYSNQPQHF. The CDR3 region has the DNA TGTGCCAGCATACCCGACAGACGATATAGCAATCAGCCCCAGCATTTT.

The chain carries TRBV12-3 or TRBV12-4 and TRBJ2-1, with D perhaps TRBD1 (5 bases). This CDR3 contains 13 residues. V gave up 5 bases and J gave up 8 bases, with 13 bases separating them. The CDR3 DNA sequence: TGTGCCAGCAGTGGGGCGGTCCCCCATGAGCAGTTCTTC. This sequence encodes CASSGAVPHEQFF.

The CDR3 DNA reads as TGCAGCGTTGGGCAGGAGGGGTACGAGCAGTACTTC. Translation gives CSVGQEGYEQYF. The chain has TRBV29-1 and TRBJ2-7; maybe TRBD2 (6 bases). Germline V gene sequence: CDR1 SQVTM, CDR2 ANQGSEA. This CDR3 is built from 12 residues. The germline V and J ends were trimmed by 4 bases and 4 bases, with 11 bases remaining between them.

J is TRBJ2-5 and V is TRBV5-1, with no clear D. Per germline, CDR1 SGHRS and CDR2 YFSETQ. With 0 bases removed from V and 4 bases from J, the gap between germline ends came to 10 bases. This CDR3 region has 14 residues. The CDR3 bases are TGCGCCAGCAGCTTGGGGTCAGCGACAGAGACCCAGTACTTC. Translating gives CASSLGSATETQYF.

With respect to this clone: Other DNA sequences in this specimen translate into the identical CDR3. The chain is built from TRBV5-1 and TRBJ2-3; 12 nucleotides agree with TRBD2. The CDR3 has 15 residues. From germline, CDR1 is SGHRS and CDR2 YFSETQ. V trimming: 4 bases; J trimming: 3 bases; junction bases outside the gene matches: 3. DNA of the CDR3: TGCGCCAGCAGCCTGACTAGCGGGGGAACAGATACGCAGTATTTT. It translates to CASSLTSGGTDTQYF.

This clone has more than one count but fewer than ten. This rearrangement joins TRBV20-1 to TRBJ1-2, with D tentatively TRBD1 (5 bases). The CDR3 loop spans 12 amino acids. Germline lookup yields CDR1 DFQATT and CDR2 SNEGSKA (reference sequence). The germline V and J ends were trimmed by 3 bases and 4 bases, with 9 bases remaining between them. The CDR3 sequence: CSASTDTYGYTF. The CDR3 DNA reads TGCAGTGCTAGTACGGACACCTATGGCTACACCTTC.

This sequence joins TRBV6-5 and TRBJ2-7; 7 nucleotides align to TRBD1. There are 13 residues in the CDR3. Germline CDR1 and CDR2: MNHEY and SVGAGI. The V and J ends lost 5 bases and 3 bases, in that order; junction bases with no gene match: 4. The CDR3 nucleotides are TGTGCCAGCAGTCCCCGGGACAGCTACGAGCAGTACTTC. Translated, it gives CASSPRDSYEQYF.

V gene TRBV5-1 combines with J gene TRBJ2-3, with 12 nucleotides matching TRBD2. This CDR3 comprises 16 residues. The J segment lost 4 bases and the V segment lost 3 bases, leaving 6 bases of the junction unmatched. Germline V gene lookup returns CDR1 SGHRS and CDR2 YFSETQ. CDR3 region: CASSWRASGGADTQYF. The CDR3 DNA reads TGCGCCAGCAGCTGGAGGGCTAGCGGGGGGGCAGATACGCAGTATTTT.

The chain links TRBV5-1 to TRBJ1-2; D not certain. Germline CDR1 and CDR2: SGHRS and YFSETQ. V was clipped by 0 bases and J by 4 bases, with 16 bases between them. The CDR3 has 16 amino acids. The chain's CDR3 is CASSLESQEGGYGYTF. CDR3 in DNA: TGCGCCAGCAGCTTGGAATCCCAGGAGGGAGGCTATGGCTACACCTTC.

This chain joins TRBV18 and TRBJ1-4; TRBD1 is a possible D gene (5 bases). Per the germline V gene, CDR1 is KGHSH and CDR2 is LQKENI. Between the trimmed V and J ends, which lost 1 base and 0 bases, there was a span of 9 bases. The CDR3 covers 16 residues. The CDR3 reads CASSPRAGTTNEKLFF. The DNA for the CDR3 is TGTGCCAGCTCACCACGGGCAGGGACAACTAATGAAAAACTGTTTTTT.

V is TRBV3-1 (or the pseudogene TRBV3-2) and J is TRBJ2-3, with D perhaps TRBD2 (5 bases). The length of the CDR3 is 15 residues. V was clipped by 4 bases and J by 1 base, with 12 bases between them. Germline CDR1 LGHDT, CDR2 YNNKEL (reference sequence). Here the CDR3 reads CASSLGAQGTDTQYF. DNA for the CDR3: TGTGCCAGCAGCCTGGGAGCTCAGGGCACAGATACGCAGTATTTT.

The rearrangement joins TRBV2 to TRBJ1-4; D gene uncertain. Trimming pared 6 bases from V and 0 bases from J, leaving 11 bases between. This CDR3 spans 15 amino acids. Germline V gives CDR1 SNHLY, CDR2 FYNNEI. CDR3 region: CASSEHQSTNEKLFF. CDR3 DNA: TGTGCCAGCAGCGAACATCAGTCAACTAATGAAAAACTGTTTTTT. Filled out from reference TRBV2 and TRBJ1-4, the complete variable domain reads EPEVTQTPSHQVTQMGQEVILRCVPISNHLYFYWYRQILGQKVEFLVSFYNNEISEKSEIFDDQFSVERPDGSNFTLKIRSTKLEDSAMYFCASSEHQSTNEKLFFGSGTQLSVL.

The chain joins TRBV19 to TRBJ2-5, with 9 bases aligning to TRBD1. Germline V lookup: CDR1 LNHDA, CDR2 SQIVND (reference sequence). Trimming removed 6 bases from V and 4 bases from J; junction bases left unmatched: 6. This CDR3 is 14 amino acids long. This CDR3 reads CASRPRQGGETQYF. In DNA, the CDR3 is TGTGCCAGTAGACCCCGACAGGGGGGAGAGACCCAGTACTTC.